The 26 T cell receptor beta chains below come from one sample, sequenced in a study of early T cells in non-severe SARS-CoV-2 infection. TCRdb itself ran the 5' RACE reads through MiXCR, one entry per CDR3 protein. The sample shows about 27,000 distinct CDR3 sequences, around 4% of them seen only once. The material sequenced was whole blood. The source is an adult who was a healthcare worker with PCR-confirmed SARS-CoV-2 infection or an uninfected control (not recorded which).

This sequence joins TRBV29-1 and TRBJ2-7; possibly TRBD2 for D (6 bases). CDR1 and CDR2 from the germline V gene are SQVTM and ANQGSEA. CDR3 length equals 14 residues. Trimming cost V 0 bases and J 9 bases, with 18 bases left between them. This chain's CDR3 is CSVEDGRDLTRQYF. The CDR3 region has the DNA TGCAGCGTTGAAGACGGGCGGGACCTAACGAGGCAGTACTTC.

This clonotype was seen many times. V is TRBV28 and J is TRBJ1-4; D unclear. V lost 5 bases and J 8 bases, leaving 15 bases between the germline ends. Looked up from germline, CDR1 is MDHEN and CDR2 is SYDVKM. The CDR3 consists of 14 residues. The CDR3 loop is CASSAVAVKEKLFF. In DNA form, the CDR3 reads TGTGCCAGCAGTGCGGTGGCGGTTAAGGAAAAACTGTTTTTT.

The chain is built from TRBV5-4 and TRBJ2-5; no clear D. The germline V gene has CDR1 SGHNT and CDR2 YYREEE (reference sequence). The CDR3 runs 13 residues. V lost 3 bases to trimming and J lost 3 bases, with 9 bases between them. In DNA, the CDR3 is TGTGCCAGCAGCTCCTCCCTTGAAGAGACCCAGTACTTC. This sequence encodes CASSSSLEETQYF.

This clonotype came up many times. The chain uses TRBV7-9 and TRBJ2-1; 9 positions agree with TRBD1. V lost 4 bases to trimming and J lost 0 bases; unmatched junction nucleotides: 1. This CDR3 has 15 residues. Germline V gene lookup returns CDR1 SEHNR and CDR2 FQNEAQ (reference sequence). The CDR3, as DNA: TGTGCCAGCAGCTCACAGGGGGCCTCCTACAATGAGCAGTTCTTC. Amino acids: CASSSQGASYNEQFF. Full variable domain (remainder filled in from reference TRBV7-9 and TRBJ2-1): DTGVSQNPRHKITKRGQNVTFRCDPISEHNRLYWYRQTLGQGPEFLTYFQNEAQLEKSRLLSDRFSAERPKGSFSTLEIQRTEQGDSAMYLCASSSQGASYNEQFFGPGTRLTVL.

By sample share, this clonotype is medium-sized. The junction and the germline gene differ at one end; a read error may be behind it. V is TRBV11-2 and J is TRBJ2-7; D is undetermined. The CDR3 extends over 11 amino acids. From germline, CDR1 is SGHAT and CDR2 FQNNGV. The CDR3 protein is CASSLVGISTF. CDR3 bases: TGTGCCAGCAGCTTAGTGGGAATATCCACCTTC.

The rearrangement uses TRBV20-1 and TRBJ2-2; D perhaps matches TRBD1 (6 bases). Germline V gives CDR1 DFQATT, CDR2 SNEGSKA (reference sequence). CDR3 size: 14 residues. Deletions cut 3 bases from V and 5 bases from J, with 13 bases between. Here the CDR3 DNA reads TGCAGTGCTAGCGCACAGGGTATGACCGGGGAGCTGTTTTTT. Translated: CSASAQGMTGELFF.

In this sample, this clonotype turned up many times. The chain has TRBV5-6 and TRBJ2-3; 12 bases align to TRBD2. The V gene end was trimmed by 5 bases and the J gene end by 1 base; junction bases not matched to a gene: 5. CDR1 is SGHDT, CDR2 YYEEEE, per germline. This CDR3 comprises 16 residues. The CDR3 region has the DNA TGTGCCAGCAGTTCGACTAGCGGGAGCGGCACAGATACGCAGTATTTT. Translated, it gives CASSSTSGSGTDTQYF. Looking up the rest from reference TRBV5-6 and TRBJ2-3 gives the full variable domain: DAGVTQSPTHLIKTRGQQVTLRCSPKSGHDTVSWYQQALGQGPQFIFQYYEEEERQRGNFPDRFSGHQFPNYSSELNVNALLLGDSALYLCASSSTSGSGTDTQYFGPGTRLTVL.

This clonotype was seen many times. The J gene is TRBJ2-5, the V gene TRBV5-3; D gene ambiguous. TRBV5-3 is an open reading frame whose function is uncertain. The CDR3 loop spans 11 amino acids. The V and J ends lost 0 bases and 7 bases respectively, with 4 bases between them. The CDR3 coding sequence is TGTGCCAGAAGCTTGGCTGGGACCCAGTACTTC. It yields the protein CARSLAGTQYF.

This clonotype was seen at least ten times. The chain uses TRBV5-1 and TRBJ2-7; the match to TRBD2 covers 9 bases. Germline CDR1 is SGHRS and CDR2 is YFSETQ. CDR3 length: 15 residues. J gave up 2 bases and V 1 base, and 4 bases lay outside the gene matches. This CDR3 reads CASSLSSGSPYEQYF. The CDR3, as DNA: TGCGCCAGCAGCTTGAGTAGCGGGAGCCCCTACGAGCAGTACTTC.

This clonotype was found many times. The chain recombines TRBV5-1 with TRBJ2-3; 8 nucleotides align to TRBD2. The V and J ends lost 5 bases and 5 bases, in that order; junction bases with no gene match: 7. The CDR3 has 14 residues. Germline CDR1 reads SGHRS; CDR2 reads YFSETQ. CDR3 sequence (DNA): TGCGCCAGCAGGGAGAGCGGGAGAATAGATACGCAGTATTTT. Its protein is CASRESGRIDTQYF.

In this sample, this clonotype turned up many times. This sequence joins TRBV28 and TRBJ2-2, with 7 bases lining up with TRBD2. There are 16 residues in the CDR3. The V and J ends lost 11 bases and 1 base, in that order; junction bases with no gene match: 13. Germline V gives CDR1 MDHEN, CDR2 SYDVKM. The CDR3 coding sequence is TGTGCCTGCGGGGGTCCCCTCTTTATGAACACCGGGGAGCTGTTTTTT. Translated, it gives CACGGPLFMNTGELFF.

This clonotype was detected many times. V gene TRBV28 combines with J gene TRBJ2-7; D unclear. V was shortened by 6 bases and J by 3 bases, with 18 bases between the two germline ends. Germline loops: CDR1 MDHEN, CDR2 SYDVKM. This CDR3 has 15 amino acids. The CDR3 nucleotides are TGTGCCAGCAGCCCGCCCCGGGTAGGGTACTACGAGCAGTACTTC. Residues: CASSPPRVGYYEQYF. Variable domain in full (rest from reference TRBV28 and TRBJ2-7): DVKVTQSSRYLVKRTGEKVFLECVQDMDHENMFWYRQDPGLGLRLIYFSYDVKMKEKGDIPEGYSVSREKKERFSLILESASTNQTSMYLCASSPPRVGYYEQYFGPGTRLTVT.

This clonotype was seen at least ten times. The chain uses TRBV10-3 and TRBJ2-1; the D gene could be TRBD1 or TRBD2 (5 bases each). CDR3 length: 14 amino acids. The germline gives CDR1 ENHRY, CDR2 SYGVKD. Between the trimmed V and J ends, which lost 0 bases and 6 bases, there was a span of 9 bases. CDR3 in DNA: TGTGCCATCAGTGAGTCGGGACCCCCCAATGAGCAGTTCTTC. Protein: CAISESGPPNEQFF.

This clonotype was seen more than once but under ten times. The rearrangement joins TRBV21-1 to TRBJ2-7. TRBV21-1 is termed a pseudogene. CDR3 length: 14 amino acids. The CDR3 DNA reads TGTGCCAGCAGCAATAACCAAAGTAATTCGTGTCGGTACTTC. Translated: CASSNNQSNSCRYF.

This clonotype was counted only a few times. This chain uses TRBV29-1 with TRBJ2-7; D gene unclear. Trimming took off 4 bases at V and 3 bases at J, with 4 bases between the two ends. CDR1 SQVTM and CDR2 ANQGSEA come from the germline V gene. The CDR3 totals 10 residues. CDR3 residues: CSVVDYEQYF. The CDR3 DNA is TGCAGCGTTGTTGACTACGAGCAGTACTTC.

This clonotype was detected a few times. The CDR3 nucleotides are TGTGCCAGCAGCGTATCTAGCGGGAGGGGAGAGCAGTACTTC. Translation gives CASSVSSGRGEQYF. This sequence joins TRBV9 and TRBJ2-7, with 12 nucleotides matching TRBD2. Germline CDR1 reads SGDLS; CDR2 reads YYNGEE. V shed 1 base, J shed 7 bases, and the junction held 3 bases outside the gene matches. This CDR3 is built from 14 residues.

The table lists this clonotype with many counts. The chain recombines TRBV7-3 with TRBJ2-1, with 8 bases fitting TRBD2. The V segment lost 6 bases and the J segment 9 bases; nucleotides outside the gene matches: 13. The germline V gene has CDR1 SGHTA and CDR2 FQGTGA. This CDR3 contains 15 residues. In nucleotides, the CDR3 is TGTGCCAGCAGTCCCCGGGGGGGACTAGGGGTTGAGCAGTTCTTC. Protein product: CASSPRGGLGVEQFF.

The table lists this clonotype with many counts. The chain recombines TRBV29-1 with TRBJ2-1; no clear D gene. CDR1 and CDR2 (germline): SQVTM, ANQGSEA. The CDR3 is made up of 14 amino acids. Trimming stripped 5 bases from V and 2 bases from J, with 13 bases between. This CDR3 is CSVLREGTYNEQFF. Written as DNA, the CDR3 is TGCAGCGTTCTAAGGGAAGGGACCTACAATGAGCAGTTCTTC.

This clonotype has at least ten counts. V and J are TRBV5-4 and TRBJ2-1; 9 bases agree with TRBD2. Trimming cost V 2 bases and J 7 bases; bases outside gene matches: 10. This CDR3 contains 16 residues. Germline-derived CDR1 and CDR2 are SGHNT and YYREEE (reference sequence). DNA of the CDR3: TGTGCCAGCAGCTTCCGGACTAGCGTTTCTATTAATGAGCAGTTCTTC. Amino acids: CASSFRTSVSINEQFF.

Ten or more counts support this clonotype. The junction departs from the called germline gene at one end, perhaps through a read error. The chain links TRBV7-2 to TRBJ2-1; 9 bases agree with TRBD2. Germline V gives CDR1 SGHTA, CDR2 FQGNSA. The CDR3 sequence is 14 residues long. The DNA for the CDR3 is TGTGCCAGCAGCGCGGGACTAGCCTACGATGAGCAGTTCTTC. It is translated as CASSAGLAYDEQFF. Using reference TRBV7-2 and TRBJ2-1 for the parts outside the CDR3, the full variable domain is GAGVSQSPSNKVTEKGKDVELRCDPISGHTALYWYRQSLGQGLEFLIYFQGNSAPDKSGLPSDRFSAERTGGSVSTLTIQRTQQEDSAVYLCASSAGLAYDEQFFGPGTRLTVL.

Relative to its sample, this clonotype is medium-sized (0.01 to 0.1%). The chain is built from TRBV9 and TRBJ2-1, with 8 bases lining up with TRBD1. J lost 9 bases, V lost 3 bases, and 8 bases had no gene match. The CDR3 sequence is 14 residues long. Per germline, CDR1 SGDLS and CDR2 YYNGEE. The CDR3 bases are TGTGCCAGCAGCGCACGGACAGGGAACAGTGAGCAGTTCTTC. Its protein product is CASSARTGNSEQFF.

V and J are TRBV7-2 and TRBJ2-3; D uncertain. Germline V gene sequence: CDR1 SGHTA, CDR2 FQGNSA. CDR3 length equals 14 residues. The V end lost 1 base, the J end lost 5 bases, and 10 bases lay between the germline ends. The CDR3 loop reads CASSLVASRDTQYF. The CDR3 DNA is TGTGCCAGCAGCTTAGTTGCGTCGCGAGATACGCAGTATTTT.

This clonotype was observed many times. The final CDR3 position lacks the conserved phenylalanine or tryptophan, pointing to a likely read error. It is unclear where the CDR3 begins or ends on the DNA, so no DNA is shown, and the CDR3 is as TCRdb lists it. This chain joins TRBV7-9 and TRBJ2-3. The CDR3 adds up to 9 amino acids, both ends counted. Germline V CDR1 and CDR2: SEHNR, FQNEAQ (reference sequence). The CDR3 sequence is CASSSTESE.

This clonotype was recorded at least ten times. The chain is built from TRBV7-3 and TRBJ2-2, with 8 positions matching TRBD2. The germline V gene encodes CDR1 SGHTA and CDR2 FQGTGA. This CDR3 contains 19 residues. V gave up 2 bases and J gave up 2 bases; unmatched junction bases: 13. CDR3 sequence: CASSLGLGSLAGNTGELFF. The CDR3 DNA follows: TGTGCCAGCAGCTTAGGACTTGGGAGTCTAGCGGGTAACACCGGGGAGCTGTTTTTT.

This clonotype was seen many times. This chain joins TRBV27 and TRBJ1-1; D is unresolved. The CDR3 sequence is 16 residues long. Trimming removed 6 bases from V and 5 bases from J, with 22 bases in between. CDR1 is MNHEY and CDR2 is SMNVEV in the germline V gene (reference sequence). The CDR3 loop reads CASRPVGAVRKTEAFF. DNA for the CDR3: TGTGCCAGCAGACCCGTGGGTGCGGTTCGGAAAACTGAAGCTTTCTTT.

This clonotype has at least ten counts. This CDR3 is CASSIMRGGDTQYF. Written as DNA, the CDR3 is TGTGCCAGCAGCATAATGAGGGGGGGAGATACGCAGTATTTT. This sequence joins TRBV11-2 and TRBJ2-3, with a possible D match to TRBD2 (7 bases). Per germline, CDR1 SGHAT and CDR2 FQNNGV. V was cut by 5 bases and J by 5 bases, with 14 bases left in between. CDR3 size: 14 residues.